This passage covers 24 T cell receptor beta chains from one sample sequenced in a study of T cell responses to AZD1222 COVID-19 vaccine. Clones were sequenced by immunoSEQ multiplex PCR, and TCRdb holds only the in-frame ones, with some missing. Of about 130,000 clones in the sample, 93% were seen once. The input for sequencing was peripheral blood, taken on day 0 of AZD1222 vaccination. All receptors come from an adult in good health.

CDR3 DNA sequence: TGTGCCAGCAGTAGACAGTACTATAGCAATCAGCCCCAGCATTTT. Residues: CASSRQYYSNQPQHF. V and J are TRBV6-4 and TRBJ1-5; perhaps TRBD1 as D (5 bases). The CDR3 loop spans 15 amino acids. Trimming pared 5 bases from V and 0 bases from J, leaving 11 bases between. The V gene's germline CDR1 is MRHNA and CDR2 SNTAGT.

This clone was recorded only once. The CDR3 nucleotides read TGTGCCAGCAGCCAAGGGGGCGCTAATCTTCGGTCCTACGAGCAGTACTTC. Its translation: CASSQGGANLRSYEQYF. This sequence joins TRBV3-1 (or the pseudogene TRBV3-2) and TRBJ2-7; TRBD1 is a possible D gene (5 bases). Germline loops: CDR1 LGHDT, CDR2 YNNKEL (reference sequence). V lost 1 base and J lost 1, with 17 bases in between. The CDR3 spans 17 residues.

V usage is TRBV15 and J usage is TRBJ1-5, with unresolved D. Germline V gene lookup returns CDR1 LNHNV and CDR2 YYDKDF (reference sequence). This CDR3 region has 13 residues. V was shortened by 2 bases and J by 0 bases, with 2 bases between the two germline ends. The CDR3 loop reads CATSRHSNQPQHF. For the CDR3, the DNA is TGTGCCACCAGCAGACATAGCAATCAGCCCCAGCATTTT.

This chain joins TRBV4-1 and TRBJ2-2; 7 bases agree with TRBD2. The CDR3 consists of 17 residues. The germline V gene encodes CDR1 MGHRA and CDR2 YSYEKL. The V gene end was trimmed by 0 bases and the J gene end by 4 bases; junction bases not matched to a gene: 8. This chain's CDR3 is CASSQEGYGRPTGELFF. CDR3 nucleotides: TGCGCCAGCAGCCAAGAGGGGTACGGGAGGCCCACCGGGGAGCTGTTTTTT.

This chain connects TRBV19 to TRBJ1-5, with D maybe TRBD1 (5 bases). In germline, CDR1 is LNHDA, CDR2 SQIVND (reference sequence). The ends were cut back, 4 bases at V and 9 bases at J, with 22 bases in the middle. This CDR3 has 16 residues. CDR3 protein: CASSTPRFDSPPPQHF. The CDR3 DNA is TGTGCCAGTAGTACCCCCCGCTTCGACAGCCCTCCGCCCCAGCATTTT.

The chain employs TRBV5-1 and TRBJ2-5; D is tentatively TRBD1 or TRBD2 (5 bases each). The CDR3 runs to 13 residues. The germline gives CDR1 SGHRS, CDR2 YFSETQ. V was pared by 0 bases and J by 5 bases, with 8 bases between. The CDR3 DNA follows: TGCGCCAGCAGCTTGGGAGGGGCGGAGACCCAGTACTTC. Translation gives CASSLGGAETQYF. The full variable domain, its missing parts supplied by reference TRBV5-1 and TRBJ2-5, is KAGVTQTPRYLIKTRGQQVTLSCSPISGHRSVSWYQQTPGQGLQFLFEYFSETQRNKGNFPGRFSGRQFSNSRSEMNVSTLELGDSALYLCASSLGGAETQYFGPGTRLLVL.

The chain joins TRBV28 to TRBJ2-7; the D is unclear. The V gene lost 7 bases and the J gene lost 1 base, with 11 bases spanning the gap. This CDR3 has 13 residues. In germline, CDR1 is MDHEN, CDR2 SYDVKM. Written as DNA, the CDR3 is TGTGCCAGCAATAGTTGGGGATCCTACGAGCAGTACTTC. Protein: CASNSWGSYEQYF.

The V gene is TRBV5-5, the J gene TRBJ2-2, with D perhaps TRBD1 (5 bases). There are 16 residues in the CDR3. Germline CDR1 and CDR2: SGHKS and YYEKEE (reference sequence). The germline V and J ends were trimmed by 3 bases and 1 base, with 13 bases remaining between them. CDR3 loop: CASSSGPILNTGELFF. The CDR3 DNA follows: TGTGCCAGCAGCTCAGGGCCGATCCTGAACACCGGGGAGCTGTTTTTT.

The V and J genes are TRBV7-8 and TRBJ1-4, with D possibly matching TRBD1 (5 bases). Germline loops: CDR1 SGHVS, CDR2 FQNEAQ. V was shortened by 3 bases and J by 8 bases, with 16 bases between the two germline ends. The CDR3 spans 15 residues. The CDR3 nucleotides read TGTGCCAGCAGCTTCGCCGGGGGTTCTGGGGAAAAACTGTTTTTT. Translation gives CASSFAGGSGEKLFF.

As DNA, the CDR3 is TGCGCCAGCAGCCTAACAGGGGCCCTTAACACTGAAGCTTTCTTT. Translated, it gives CASSLTGALNTEAFF. The chain recombines TRBV5-1 with TRBJ1-1, with 7 bases matching TRBD1. The junction had 8 bases not matched to a gene; V was cut back by 4 bases and J by 2 bases. This CDR3 is built from 15 residues. CDR1 is SGHRS, CDR2 YFSETQ, per germline.

The sample holds one count of this clone. The chain couples TRBV7-9 to TRBJ1-1; unclear D gene. The CDR3 runs to 13 residues. The V and J ends lost 5 bases and 11 bases respectively, with 18 bases between them. CDR1 is SEHNR and CDR2 is FQNEAQ in the germline V gene (reference sequence). CDR3 coding DNA: TGTGCCAGCAGCCCAATCGGACCCTCGCAGGCTTTCTTT. It yields the protein CASSPIGPSQAFF.

The rearrangement joins TRBV7-2 to TRBJ2-1; no definite D call. V lost 2 bases, J lost 2 bases, and 13 bases lay in between. The CDR3 has 16 residues. Germline-derived CDR1 and CDR2 are SGHTA and FQGNSA. The CDR3 sequence: CASSLRYQIPYNEQFF. CDR3 coding DNA: TGTGCCAGCAGCTTAAGGTATCAGATCCCCTACAATGAGCAGTTCTTC.

The chain employs TRBV4-3 and TRBJ2-1; D not resolved. Germline assignment: CDR1 LGHNA and CDR2 YSLEER. Trimming left V 0 bases short and J 7 bases short, with 13 bases between. The CDR3 sequence is 15 residues long. The CDR3 protein is CASSQDIWVGNEQFF. For the CDR3, the DNA is TGCGCCAGCAGCCAAGATATTTGGGTTGGGAATGAGCAGTTCTTC.

This clone came up once. This chain connects TRBV6-6 to TRBJ2-5, with 7 positions matching TRBD2. V was clipped by 0 bases and J by 4 bases; unmatched bases: 8. The germline CDR1 and CDR2 sequences are MNHNY and SVGAGI (reference sequence). The CDR3 length is 16 residues. The CDR3 protein is CASSYSQREWVETQYF. For the CDR3, the DNA is TGTGCCAGCAGTTACTCCCAGCGGGAATGGGTAGAGACCCAGTACTTC.

This rearrangement joins TRBV5-6 to TRBJ2-1, with D possibly matching TRBD2 (6 bases). The CDR3 covers 16 residues. The germline V and J ends were trimmed by 0 bases and 3 bases, with 13 bases remaining between them. Germline assignment: CDR1 SGHDT and CDR2 YYEEEE. CDR3 loop: CASSLEVGGLYNEQFF. The CDR3 nucleotides read TGTGCCAGCAGCTTGGAAGTGGGGGGACTCTACAATGAGCAGTTCTTC. Combining the CDR3 with reference TRBV5-6 and TRBJ2-1 gives the whole variable domain DAGVTQSPTHLIKTRGQQVTLRCSPKSGHDTVSWYQQALGQGPQFIFQYYEEEERQRGNFPDRFSGHQFPNYSSELNVNALLLGDSALYLCASSLEVGGLYNEQFFGPGTRLTVL.

The V gene is TRBV6-2 or TRBV6-3, the J gene TRBJ2-7; D remains ambiguous. The CDR3 has 13 residues. Between the trimmed V and J ends, which lost 2 bases and 0 bases, there was a span of 5 bases. Germline V lookup: CDR1 MNHEY, CDR2 SVGEGT. CDR3 DNA sequence: TGTGCCAGCAGTTACGGGATCTCCTACGAGCAGTACTTC. Its protein is CASSYGISYEQYF.

The chain has TRBV30 and TRBJ1-4, with 10 bases identical to TRBD1. With V trimmed by 7 bases and J by 5 bases, 4 bases remained unmatched. Germline V lookup: CDR1 GTSNPN, CDR2 SVGIG (reference sequence). The CDR3 totals 13 residues. The CDR3 protein is CASQGQGNEKLFF. The CDR3 DNA is TGTGCCTCGCAGGGACAGGGGAATGAAAAACTGTTTTTT.

The sample holds one count of this clone. The genes are TRBV4-1 and TRBJ2-7; 15 bases align to TRBD2. The germline V gene has CDR1 MGHRA and CDR2 YSYEKL. The CDR3 contains 16 residues. The trim removed 5 bases at V and 1 base at J, leaving 3 bases unmatched. CDR3: CASSGLAGGRSYEQYF. As DNA, the CDR3 is TGCGCCAGCAGCGGACTAGCGGGGGGGCGGTCCTACGAGCAGTACTTC.

Here the CDR3 reads CASSSRISGANVLTF. CDR3 bases: TGTGCCAGCAGCTCGAGGATCTCTGGGGCCAACGTCCTGACTTTC. This chain connects TRBV7-4 to TRBJ2-6; D is undetermined. The CDR3 is 15 amino acids. Germline-derived CDR1 and CDR2 are SGHVT and SQSDAQ. The V end was cut by 4 bases, the J end by 0 bases, with 7 bases between.

The chain couples TRBV9 to TRBJ2-7, with 7 nucleotides matching TRBD1. Germline V gives CDR1 SGDLS, CDR2 YYNGEE. Germline trimming cut 2 bases from V and 5 bases from J; bases unmatched to any gene: 13. The CDR3 is 16 amino acids. This chain's CDR3 is CASSVTGTAAPHEQYF. CDR3 DNA sequence: TGTGCCAGCAGCGTTACCGGGACAGCCGCCCCACACGAGCAGTACTTC.

The rearrangement uses TRBV5-1 and TRBJ2-6, with TRBD1 identical over 8 bases. From germline, CDR1 is SGHRS and CDR2 YFSETQ. The CDR3 consists of 16 residues. V shed 6 bases and J 0 bases; nucleotides not matched to a gene: 5. The CDR3 DNA is TGCGCCAGCAAAGACAGGGGCAACTCTGGGGCCAACGTCCTGACTTTC. The encoded protein is CASKDRGNSGANVLTF. Supplemented by reference TRBV5-1 and TRBJ2-6, the full variable domain reads KAGVTQTPRYLIKTRGQQVTLSCSPISGHRSVSWYQQTPGQGLQFLFEYFSETQRNKGNFPGRFSGRQFSNSRSEMNVSTLELGDSALYLCASKDRGNSGANVLTFGAGSRLTVL.

CDR3 loop: CASSDPRGGELFF. The CDR3 nucleotides read TGTGCCAGCAGCGACCCTCGGGGGGGGGAGCTGTTTTTT. The chain employs TRBV13 and TRBJ2-2; D may be TRBD2 (6 bases). The CDR3 has 13 amino acids. V lost 5 bases to trimming and J lost 8 bases, with 12 bases between them. The germline gives CDR1 PRHDT, CDR2 FYEKMQ (reference sequence).

As concerns this clone: This specimen includes other DNA sequences encoding the same CDR3. The chain joins TRBV3-1 (or the pseudogene TRBV3-2) to TRBJ1-1; D not resolved. V was shortened by 3 bases and J by 5 bases, with 4 bases between the two germline ends. The CDR3 covers 11 residues. The V gene's germline CDR1 is LGHDT and CDR2 YNNKEL (reference sequence). The CDR3 region is CASSQATEAFF. CDR3 nucleotides: TGTGCCAGCAGCCAGGCTACTGAAGCTTTCTTT.

The chain joins TRBV30 to TRBJ1-5; D gene unclear. Per the germline V gene, CDR1 is GTSNPN and CDR2 is SVGIG (reference sequence). The CDR3 covers 14 residues. V was clipped by 2 bases and J by 7 bases, with 15 bases between them. The CDR3 loop is CAWSPTRGGQPQHF. CDR3 sequence (DNA): TGTGCCTGGAGTCCGACAAGAGGTGGGCAGCCCCAGCATTTT.